This T cell receptor (beta chain) was sequenced during a study of blood T cell repertoires in COVID-19. Looking at the study overall: Samples taken during acute and convalescent COVID-19 were collected in the United States, Italy and Spain. Nucleic acid was either cDNA or gDNA, and it came from T cells, B-cell-depleted T cells, or PBMCs.

Generated by immunoSEQ multiplex PCR, the TCRdb table keeps only in-frame clones and is missing some. This sample has roughly 240,000 clones, with roughly 85% found just once. Germline CDR1 reads SEHNR; CDR2 reads FQNEAQ (reference sequence). The CDR3 spans 13 residues. With 5 bases removed from V and 6 bases from J, the gap between germline ends came to 10 bases. The specimen was PBMCs or T cells enriched from blood (not recorded which). This chain links TRBV7-9 with TRBJ2-2; weak D call: TRBD1 (5 bases). The receptor was derived from a woman in her 40s who had been exposed to COVID-19. CDR3 sequence: CASSPEGAGELFF. The DNA of the CDR3 is TGTGCCAGCAGCCCGGAAGGGGCCGGGGAGCTGTTTTTT.